This paragraph covers one T cell receptor beta chain sequence. This clonotype came up a few times. Its antigen is still unknown. Base qualities are not provided; no much larger clone lies one nucleotide away. The sample was run on an Illumina HiSeq 2500. Quantitative 5'-RACE with molecular barcodes was used to prepare TCR beta libraries. On the authors' methods: Disease-linked TCR variants were identified with a new computational method built on a probabilistic model of VDJ rearrangement. TCRdb trimmed the raw reads at Q25, called clones with MiXCR and kept productive beta chains. Rows with a matching CDR3 protein are joined into one entry that keeps the most common DNA and genes. These V and J calls are TCRdb output, not the study's own analysis. The sample table contains roughly 200,000 distinct CDR3 sequences; only one count was recorded for around 25% of them. The ten largest clonotypes hold under 8% of the sample.

The data stem from a study of CD8 T cells in ankylosing spondylitis (dated 2017 in TCRdb). In the study overall: To find TCR variants linked to disease, the study profiled T cell receptor beta repertoires in ankylosing spondylitis patients and healthy donors. Samples of peripheral blood were taken, and for ankylosing spondylitis patients, synovial fluid was collected as well. The whole study cohort included roughly 110 healthy donors and 20 to 30 ankylosing spondylitis patients.

Overall study results and their limits: Some motif variants were previously reported in synovial fluid and blood of reactive arthritis patients, suggesting common disease-initiation mechanisms. The disease-linked clones had a CD8+ phenotype and were found at relatively low frequencies in peripheral blood. A TCR beta motif of eight highly homologous amino acid variants appeared characteristic of blood from ankylosing spondylitis patients. The disease-linked clones were reported as significantly enriched in matched synovial fluid samples from ankylosing spondylitis patients.

For CDR1 and CDR2, the germline V gene lists SGHTA and FQGTGA. V ends up 5 bases short and J 5 bases short, with an unmatched junction base count of 11. The CDR3 measures 16 amino acids from cysteine to phenylalanine. Left in the record is the CDR3 DNA by itself, 48 bases read in frame from the first base. Recombination connected TRBV7-3 to TRBJ2-2; the junction holds 7 bases that match TRBD2. The TCR comes from a male donor with ankylosing spondylitis or in good health (not recorded which). Sequenced material: blood, either unsorted or a sorted T cell fraction (not recorded which). The nucleotide sequence is TGTGCCAGCAGCCCCCGAGGCGGGAGAGGGACCGGGGAGCTGTTTTTT. Its protein reads: CASSPRGGRGTGELFF.